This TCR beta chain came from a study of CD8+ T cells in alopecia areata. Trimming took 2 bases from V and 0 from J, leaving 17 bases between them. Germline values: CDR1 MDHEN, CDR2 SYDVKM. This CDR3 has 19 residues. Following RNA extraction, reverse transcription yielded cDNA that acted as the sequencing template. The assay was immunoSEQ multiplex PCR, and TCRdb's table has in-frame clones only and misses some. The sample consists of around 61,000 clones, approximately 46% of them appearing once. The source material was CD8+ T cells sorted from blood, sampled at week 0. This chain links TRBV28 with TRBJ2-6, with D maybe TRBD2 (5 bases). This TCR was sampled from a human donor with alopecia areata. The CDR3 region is CASSLRRVPVNSGANVLTF. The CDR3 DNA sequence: TGTGCCAGCAGTTTACGGCGGGTCCCGGTGAACTCTGGGGCCAACGTCCTGACTTTC.